This TCR beta chain came from a study of T cells expressing NK-cell markers. Study context: Repertoires of TCR beta were obtained from T cells sorted as CD3+CD56+NKG2C+, CD3+CD56+NKG2C- and CD3+CD56-NKG2C+.

The CDR3 spans 13 residues. Germline CDR1 reads MNHEY; CDR2 reads SVGAGI. TCR beta cDNA was made by 5'RACE template switching with UMIs. TCRdb reanalyzed the 5' RACE reads and collapses them to one entry per CDR3 protein, without DNA. This listing includes about 550,000 distinct CDR3 sequences. The sequencing input was blood T cells: a sorted CD56 or NKG2C T cell subset, CD4+ or CD8+ T cells, or bulk PBMC T cells (not recorded which). The clonotype was recovered from a man between 18 and 35 years old in good health. This rearrangement joins TRBV6-5 to TRBJ2-1. The CDR3 loop is CASSLAYEDEQFF.